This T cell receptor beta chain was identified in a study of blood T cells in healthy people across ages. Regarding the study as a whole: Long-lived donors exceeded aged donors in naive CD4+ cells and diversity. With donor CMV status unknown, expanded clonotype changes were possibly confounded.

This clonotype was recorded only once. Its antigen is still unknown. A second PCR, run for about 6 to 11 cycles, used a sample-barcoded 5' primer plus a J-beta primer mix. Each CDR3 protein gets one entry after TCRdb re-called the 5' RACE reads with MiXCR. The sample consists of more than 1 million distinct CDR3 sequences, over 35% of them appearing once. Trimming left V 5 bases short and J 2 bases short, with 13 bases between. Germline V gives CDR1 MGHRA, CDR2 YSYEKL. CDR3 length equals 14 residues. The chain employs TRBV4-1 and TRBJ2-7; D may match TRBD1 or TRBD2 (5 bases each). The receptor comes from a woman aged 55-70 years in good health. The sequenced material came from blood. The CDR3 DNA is TGCGCCAGCAGCTCCAGAGGGGACCCCTACGAGCAGTACTTC. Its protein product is CASSSRGDPYEQYF.